This is a list of T cell receptor beta chains from one sample in a study of blood T cell repertoires in COVID-19. Repertoires were generated with immunoSEQ multiplex PCR, while TCRdb's copy carries only in-frame clones and drops some. The profile shows about 300,000 clones, around 83% of them singletons. Sequenced input: peripheral blood. The receptors were gathered from a woman in her fifties or sixties with acute or convalescent COVID-19. Each CDR3 is given with its conserved first and last residue. Each record gives: J gene, D gene, CDR3 length, V gene, clone size, CDR3 protein, CDR3 DNA. D genes are given only for firm matches. Rows may omit the clone size; those that give it use once, few, many or a size class.

TRBJ2-1,TRBD2,13,TRBV19,NA,CASSISKREVQFF,TGTGCCAGTAGTATCTCTAAGCGGGAGGTGCAGTTCTTC
TRBJ1-5,TRBD1,13,TRBV30,NA,CAWGQGLNQPQHF,TGTGCCTGGGGACAGGGACTCAATCAGCCCCAGCATTTT
TRBJ2-1,NA,8,TRBV4-2,NA,CASSQLFF,TGTGCCAGCAGCCAACTGTTCTTC
TRBJ1-1,NA,12,TRBV30,NA,CAWRGGNTEAFF,TGTGCCTGGAGGGGGGGGAACACTGAAGCTTTCTTT
TRBJ1-4,NA,15,TRBV5-1,NA,CASSPSGREDEKLFF,TGCGCCAGCAGCCCCTCAGGGCGGGAGGATGAAAAACTGTTTTTT
TRBJ2-2,TRBD2,14,TRBV30,NA,CASRLAGSGGELFF,TGTGCCTCGAGACTAGCGGGGAGTGGCGGGGAGCTGTTTTTT
TRBJ1-1,NA,14,TRBV7-9,NA,CASSRPGFLTEAFF,TGTGCCAGCAGCCGTCCGGGATTCCTCACTGAAGCTTTCTTT
TRBJ2-7,TRBD2,14,TRBV27,NA,CASSSGLALREQYF,TGTGCCAGCAGTTCGGGACTAGCTTTGCGCGAGCAGTACTTC
TRBJ2-2,NA,14,TRBV7-3,NA,CASSLVALTGELFF,TGTGCCAGCAGCTTGGTAGCTCTCACCGGGGAGCTGTTTTTT
TRBJ2-3,TRBD2,15,TRBV11-3,NA,CASSPSSGTTDTQYF,TGTGCCAGCAGCCCCTCTAGCGGGACCACAGATACGCAGTATTTT
TRBJ1-5,TRBD1,16,TRBV4-1,NA,CASSQDDRGLSQPQHF,TGCGCCAGCAGCCAAGATGACAGGGGGCTGAGTCAGCCCCAGCATTTT
TRBJ2-7,TRBD1,16,TRBV18,NA,CASSPAGQALSYEQYF,TGTGCCAGCTCACCCGCGGGACAGGCCCTCTCCTACGAGCAGTACTTC
TRBJ2-3,TRBD2,15,TRBV5-1,NA,CASSLLAGGADTQYF,TGCGCCAGCAGCCTACTAGCGGGGGGAGCAGATACGCAGTATTTT
TRBJ1-5,NA,16,TRBV21-1,NA,CASSKVGENSNQPQHF,TGTGCCAGCAGCAAAGTTGGGGAGAATAGCAATCAGCCCCAGCATTTT
TRBJ1-2,TRBD1,15,TRBV24-1,once,CATSDPTGMDYGYTF,TGTGCCACCAGTGACCCGACAGGGATGGACTATGGCTACACCTTC
TRBJ2-3,NA,15,TRBV24-1,NA,CATSDSGLFTDTQYF,TGTGCCACCAGTGACTCTGGACTATTCACAGATACGCAGTATTTT
TRBJ1-2,NA,12,TRBV14,NA,CASSRENYGYTF,TGTGCCAGCAGCCGGGAGAACTATGGCTACACCTTC